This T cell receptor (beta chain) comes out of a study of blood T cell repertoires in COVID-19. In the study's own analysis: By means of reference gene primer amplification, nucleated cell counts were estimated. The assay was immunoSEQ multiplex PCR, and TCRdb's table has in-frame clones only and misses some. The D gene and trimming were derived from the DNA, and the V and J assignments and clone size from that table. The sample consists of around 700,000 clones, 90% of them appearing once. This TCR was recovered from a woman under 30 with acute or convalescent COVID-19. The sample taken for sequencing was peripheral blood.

The CDR3 spells CASSPPGQGDYGYTF. DNA of the CDR3: TGTGCCAGCAGCCCCCCGGGACAGGGGGACTATGGCTACACCTTC. The chain couples TRBV28 to TRBJ1-2; TRBD1 matches at 11 bases. CDR3 length equals 15 residues. Germline-derived CDR1 and CDR2 are MDHEN and SYDVKM. The V segment lost 6 bases and the J segment 3 bases; nucleotides outside the gene matches: 6.